This T cell receptor beta chain derives from a study of blood T cells in healthy people across ages. CDR3 size: 15 residues. Between the trimmed V and J ends, which lost 0 bases and 2 bases, there was a span of 11 bases. Germline CDR1 SGHRS, CDR2 YFSETQ. Alongside a J-beta primer mix, a sample-barcoded 5' primer served in a second PCR lasting about 6 to 12 cycles. TCRdb reanalysed the 5' RACE reads using MiXCR and keeps one entry per CDR3 protein. Here the sample spans about 1,400,000 distinct CDR3 sequences, 42% being singletons. The sample comprised blood. The V call is TRBV5-1, the J call TRBJ1-1, with D possibly being TRBD1 (6 bases). The receptor was isolated from a woman aged 18-35 years in good health. CDR3 nucleotides: TGCGCCAGCAGCTTGGACGCGGGGGGCAACACTGAAGCTTTCTTT. This codes for CASSLDAGGNTEAFF.